A selection of T cell receptor beta chains follows, all from one sample in a study of shared clonotypes between healthy human individuals. Generated by immunoSEQ multiplex PCR, the TCRdb table keeps only in-frame clones and is missing some. The table records some 1 million clones, 75% of them present only once. Sequences were obtained from memory CD4+ T cells sorted from blood. The receptors originated from a man between 18 and 35 years old in good health. Each CDR3 is given with its conserved first and last residue. The D gene is left open where the match is weak. Clone size is stated in some rows and not others, as once, few, many or a class when expanded.

clone_size j_call d_call v_call cdr3_aa cdr3_nt
once TRBJ2-6 . TRBV5-4 CASRAAGIGSGANVLTF TGTGCCAGCAGGGCCGCGGGAATAGGCTCTGGGGCCAACGTCCTGACTTTC
. TRBJ2-3 . TRBV29-1 CSVEDQNRASTDTQYF TGCAGCGTTGAAGACCAGAATCGGGCTAGCACAGATACGCAGTATTTT
. TRBJ1-2 . TRBV5-6 CASSLPGANHYGYTF TGTGCCAGCTCCTTGCCGGGGGCAAACCACTATGGCTACACCTTC
. TRBJ1-1 . TRBV25-1 CASTAGPVTEAFF TGTGCCAGCACCGCGGGCCCGGTCACTGAAGCTTTCTTT
. TRBJ1-2 TRBD1 TRBV6-1 CASSEARGTGYTF TGTGCCAGCAGTGAGGCCAGGGGGACTGGCTACACCTTC
few TRBJ1-2 . TRBV6-1 CASSDGHYGYTF TGTGCCAGCAGTGACGGTCACTATGGCTACACCTTC
. TRBJ2-6 . TRBV9 CASTPGPGANVLTF TGTGCCAGCACCCCAGGTCCTGGGGCCAACGTCCTGACTTTC
. TRBJ1-1 . TRBV4-3 CASSHDRQNTEAFF TGCGCCAGCAGTCACGACAGACAGAACACTGAAGCTTTCTTT
. TRBJ2-2 . TRBV27 CASSPLTLGTGELFF TGTGCCAGCAGTCCGCTGACACTGGGGACCGGGGAGCTGTTTTTT
. TRBJ2-7 TRBD2 TRBV28 CASIALAGGTYEQYF TGTGCCAGTATTGCGCTAGCGGGAGGTACCTACGAGCAGTACTTC
. TRBJ2-1 . TRBV2 CASRSYNEQFF TGTGCCAGCCGTAGTTACAATGAGCAGTTCTTC
. TRBJ1-2 TRBD1 TRBV14 CASSQSGQGAFGYTF TGTGCCAGCAGCCAATCGGGACAGGGGGCGTTTGGCTACACCTTC
. TRBJ1-3 . TRBV5-6 CASVAFSGNTIYF TGTGCCAGCGTGGCTTTCTCTGGAAACACCATATATTTT
. TRBJ2-7 . TRBV5-6 CASSFAGEQYF TGTGCCAGCAGTTTCGCCGGCGAGCAGTACTTC
. TRBJ1-2 TRBD1 TRBV6-5 CASSGKDRVFGYTF TGTGCCAGCAGTGGAAAAGACAGGGTGTTTGGCTACACCTTC
. TRBJ1-5 . TRBV5-6 CASSLAGGQVPGQPQHF TGTGCCAGCAGCTTGGCCGGTGGTCAGGTTCCTGGTCAGCCCCAGCATTTT
. TRBJ2-3 . TRBV13 CASSFGSPSTDTQYF TGTGCCAGCAGCTTTGGATCCCCTAGCACAGATACGCAGTATTTT
. TRBJ1-1 . TRBV28 CASSLKTPPEAFF TGTGCCAGCAGTTTAAAGACCCCACCTGAAGCTTTCTTT
. TRBJ2-1 . TRBV7-8 CASSLDSYNEQFF TGTGCCAGCAGCCTAGACAGCTACAATGAGCAGTTCTTC
. TRBJ1-6 TRBD1 TRBV27 CASSTLGQGAPPLHF TGTGCCAGCAGTACGCTCGGACAGGGGGCCCCCCCCCTCCACTTT
once TRBJ2-1 TRBD2 TRBV5-1 CASSLVPSGYNEQFF TGCGCCAGCAGCTTGGTTCCTAGCGGATACAATGAGCAGTTCTTC
. TRBJ2-3 TRBD1 TRBV5-1 CASSSQGGTGGRNTQYF TGCGCCAGCAGCTCCCAGGGTGGGACAGGGGGGAGAAATACGCAGTATTTT
. TRBJ2-1 . TRBV7-9 CASSLDLAINNEQFF TGTGCCAGCAGCTTAGACTTGGCAATCAACAATGAGCAGTTCTTC
. TRBJ2-3 TRBD2 TRBV5-1 CASSQTSGGPLRTDTQYF TGCGCCAGCAGCCAGACTAGCGGGGGGCCCCTTCGGACAGATACGCAGTATTTT
. TRBJ2-7 . TRBV6-1 CASSEAFEGFSYEQYF TGTGCCAGCAGTGAAGCATTCGAGGGATTCTCCTACGAGCAGTACTTC
. TRBJ2-5 . TRBV7-6 CASSTPGKQETQYF TGTGCCAGCAGCACCCCGGGCAAGCAAGAGACCCAGTACTTC
. TRBJ2-5 TRBD2 TRBV7-2 CASSSRTSLTQYF TGTGCCAGCAGCTCCCGGACTAGCTTGACCCAGTACTTC
. TRBJ2-5 TRBD2 TRBV2 CASSEASGGVERETQYF TGTGCCAGCAGTGAAGCTAGCGGGGGGGTCGAGAGGGAGACCCAGTACTTC
. TRBJ2-7 . TRBV29-1 CSVRTSAYEQYF TGCAGCGTCAGGACGTCCGCCTACGAGCAGTACTTC
. TRBJ2-3 . TRBV20-1 CSARDPPVQYF TGCAGTGCTAGAGATCCCCCGGTGCAGTATTTT
once TRBJ1-1 . TRBV30 CAWSVGTADTEAFF TGTGCCTGGAGTGTAGGCACGGCGGACACTGAAGCTTTCTTT
once TRBJ2-3 TRBD1 TRBV4-1 CASSLGQASGTDTQYF TGCGCCAGCAGCCTGGGACAGGCCTCTGGCACAGATACGCAGTATTTT
. TRBJ2-1 . TRBV7-2 CASSLVRGTSYNEQFF TGTGCCAGCAGCTTAGTTAGGGGGACCTCCTACAATGAGCAGTTCTTC
. TRBJ2-7 TRBD1 TRBV7-7 CASSWQLTGGIVLGDEQYF TGTGCTAGCAGCTGGCAGTTGACAGGGGGCATCGTTTTGGGTGACGAGCAGTACTTC
. TRBJ1-5 . TRBV6-6 CASSYLTGTHF TGTGCCAGCAGTTACTTGACAGGAACACATTTT
. TRBJ1-4 . TRBV4-1 CASSLGPAPTNEKLFF TGCGCCAGCAGCCTCGGCCCCGCCCCAACTAATGAAAAACTGTTTTTT
once TRBJ2-7 . TRBV29-1 CSAQGQLAEQYF TGCAGCGCCCAAGGCCAGCTCGCCGAGCAGTACTTC
few TRBJ2-1 TRBD1 TRBV5-1 CASSLPGQNNEQFF TGCGCCAGCAGCTTACCGGGACAGAACAATGAGCAGTTCTTC
few TRBJ1-1 . TRBV6-6 CASSYGGNTEAFF TGTGCCAGCAGTTACGGGGGGAACACTGAAGCTTTCTTT
once TRBJ2-2 TRBD2 TRBV5-1 CASSPGLAGDGELFF TGCGCCAGCAGCCCGGGACTAGCGGGAGACGGGGAGCTGTTTTTT
few TRBJ2-1 . TRBV6-5 CASSYGSSYNEQFF TGTGCCAGCAGTTACGGGAGCTCCTACAATGAGCAGTTCTTC
. TRBJ2-7 TRBD2 TRBV7-8 CASSLGLPWEQYF TGTGCCAGCAGCTTGGGACTACCTTGGGAGCAGTACTTC
. TRBJ1-6 . TRBV6-1 CASIATASLNSPLHF TGTGCCAGCATTGCGACAGCGAGTTTAAATTCACCCCTCCACTTT
. TRBJ1-1 . TRBV9 CASSPRENTEAFF TGTGCCAGCAGCCCCCGTGAGAACACTGAAGCTTTCTTT
. TRBJ1-4 . TRBV5-5 CASSPTRQAPAANEKLFF TGTGCCAGCAGCCCAACCCGACAGGCCCCCGCGGCTAATGAAAAACTGTTTTTT
. TRBJ1-1 TRBD1 TRBV7-3 CASSLSLGDSAFF TGTGCCAGCAGCTTAAGTCTAGGGGACAGCGCTTTCTTT
. TRBJ2-2 . TRBV5-1 CASRDTGGELFF TGCGCCAGCAGGGATACCGGGGGGGAGCTGTTTTTT
. TRBJ1-1 TRBD1 TRBV5-1 CASSSGGGNTEAFF TGCGCCAGCAGCTCAGGGGGAGGGAACACTGAAGCTTTCTTT
. TRBJ1-6 TRBD1 TRBV27 CASSLGGTAPNSPLHF TGTGCCAGCAGTTTAGGTGGGACAGCGCCTAATTCACCCCTCCACTTT
. TRBJ1-5 . TRBV6-6 CASSYPQGVDQPQHF TGTGCCAGCAGTTACCCCCAGGGTGTCGATCAGCCCCAGCATTTT
. TRBJ2-3 . TRBV28 CASRERVTDTQYF TGTGCCAGCAGGGAGAGGGTGACAGATACGCAGTATTTT
. TRBJ2-3 TRBD1 TRBV5-6 CASSWDSTDTQYF TGTGCCAGCAGCTGGGACAGTACAGATACGCAGTATTTT
. TRBJ2-3 . TRBV30 CAWSGRGGPDTQYF TGTGCCTGGAGTGGAAGGGGGGGCCCAGATACGCAGTATTTT
. TRBJ2-3 TRBD2 TRBV7-9 CASSLGQGLAEDTQYF TGTGCCAGCAGCTTAGGGCAGGGACTAGCAGAAGATACGCAGTATTTT
few TRBJ2-3 . TRBV7-2 CASSGAVGDTQYF TGTGCCAGCAGCGGGGCAGTAGGGGATACGCAGTATTTT